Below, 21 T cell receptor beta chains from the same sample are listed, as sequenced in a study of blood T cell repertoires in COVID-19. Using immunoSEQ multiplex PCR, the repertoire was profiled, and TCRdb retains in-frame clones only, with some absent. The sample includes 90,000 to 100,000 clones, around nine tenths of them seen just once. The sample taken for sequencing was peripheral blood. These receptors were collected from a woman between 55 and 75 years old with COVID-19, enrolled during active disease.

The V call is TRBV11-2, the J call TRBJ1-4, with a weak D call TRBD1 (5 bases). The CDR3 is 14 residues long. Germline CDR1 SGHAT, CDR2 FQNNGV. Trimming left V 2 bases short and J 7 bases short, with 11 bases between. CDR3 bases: TGTGCCAGCAGCTTACTTCAGGGTCGTGAAAAACTGTTTTTT. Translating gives CASSLLQGREKLFF.

CDR3 sequence reads: CASSPMTGGGGYTF. CDR3 nucleotides: TGTGCCAGCAGCCCAATGACAGGGGGCGGTGGCTACACCTTC. The chain joins TRBV11-2 to TRBJ1-2; 10 positions match TRBD1. The CDR3 has 14 residues. Germline CDR1 is SGHAT and CDR2 is FQNNGV. The V segment lost 5 bases and the J segment 7 bases; nucleotides outside the gene matches: 7.

The CDR3 DNA is TGTGCCACCAGTGACCCTAGCGGGGGGGGGCCAGATACGCAGTATTTT. Amino acid sequence: CATSDPSGGGPDTQYF. The rearrangement links TRBV24-1 to TRBJ2-3, with 12 bases aligning to TRBD2. CDR1 is KGHDR, CDR2 SFDVKD, per germline. This CDR3 comprises 16 residues. V lost 4 bases and J lost 4; bases outside the gene matches: 5.

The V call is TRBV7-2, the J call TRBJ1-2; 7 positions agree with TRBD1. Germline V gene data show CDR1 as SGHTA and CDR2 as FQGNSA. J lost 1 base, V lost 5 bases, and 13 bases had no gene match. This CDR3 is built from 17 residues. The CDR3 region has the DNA TGTGCCAGCAGCACGCGGACAGGTCGAGGAGGTAACTATGGCTACACCTTC. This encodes CASSTRTGRGGNYGYTF.

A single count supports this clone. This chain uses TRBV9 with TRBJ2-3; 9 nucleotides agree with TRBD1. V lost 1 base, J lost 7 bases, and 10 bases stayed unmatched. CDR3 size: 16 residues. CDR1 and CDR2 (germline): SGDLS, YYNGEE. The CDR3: CASSVKTGGFEYTQYF. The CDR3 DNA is TGTGCCAGCAGCGTAAAGACAGGGGGTTTTGAGTATACGCAGTATTTT.

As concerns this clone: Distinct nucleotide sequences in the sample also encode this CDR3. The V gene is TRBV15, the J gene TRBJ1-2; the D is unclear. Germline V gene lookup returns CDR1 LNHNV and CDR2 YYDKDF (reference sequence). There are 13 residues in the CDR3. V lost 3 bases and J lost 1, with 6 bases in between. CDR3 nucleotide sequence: TGTGCCACCAGCAGGGGGAGTAACTATGGCTACACCTTC. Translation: CATSRGSNYGYTF.

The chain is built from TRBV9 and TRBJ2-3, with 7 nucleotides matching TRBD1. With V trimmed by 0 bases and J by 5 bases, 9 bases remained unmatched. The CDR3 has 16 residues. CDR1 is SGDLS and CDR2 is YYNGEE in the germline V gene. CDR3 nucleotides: TGTGCCAGCAGCGTAGCAGGGGGTTTGCAGGTAGATACGCAGTATTTT. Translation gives CASSVAGGLQVDTQYF.

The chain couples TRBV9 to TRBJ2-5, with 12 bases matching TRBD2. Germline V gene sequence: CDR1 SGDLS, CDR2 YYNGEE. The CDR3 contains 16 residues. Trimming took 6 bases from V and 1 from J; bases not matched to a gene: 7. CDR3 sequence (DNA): TGTGCCAGCACCATAGGACTAGCGGGACCCCAAGAGACCCAGTACTTC. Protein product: CASTIGLAGPQETQYF.

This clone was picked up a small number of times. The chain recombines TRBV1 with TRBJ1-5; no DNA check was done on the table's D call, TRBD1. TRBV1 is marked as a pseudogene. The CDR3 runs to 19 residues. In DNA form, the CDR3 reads TGCACCAGCAGCCTCACTCCGGGACAGTCATCGGATAGCAATCAGCCCCAGCATTTT. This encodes CTSSLTPGQSSDSNQPQHF.

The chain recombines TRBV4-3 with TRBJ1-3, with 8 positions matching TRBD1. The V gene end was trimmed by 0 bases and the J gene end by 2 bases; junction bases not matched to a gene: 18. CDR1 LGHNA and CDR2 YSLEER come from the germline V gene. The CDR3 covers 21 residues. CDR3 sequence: CASSQEGDRGSRISPGNTIYF. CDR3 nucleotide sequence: TGCGCCAGCAGCCAAGAGGGAGACAGGGGCTCCCGAATTTCCCCTGGAAACACCATATATTTT.

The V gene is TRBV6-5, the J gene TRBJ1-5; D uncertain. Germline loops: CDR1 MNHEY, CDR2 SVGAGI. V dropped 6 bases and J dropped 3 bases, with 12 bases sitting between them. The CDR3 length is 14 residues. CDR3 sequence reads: CASSQRGHNQPQHF. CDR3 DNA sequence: TGTGCCAGCAGCCAACGGGGTCACAATCAGCCCCAGCATTTT.

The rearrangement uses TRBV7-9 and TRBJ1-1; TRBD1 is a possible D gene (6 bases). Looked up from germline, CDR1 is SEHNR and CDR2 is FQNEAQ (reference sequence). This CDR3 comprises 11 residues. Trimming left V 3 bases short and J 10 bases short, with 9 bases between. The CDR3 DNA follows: TGTGCCAGCAGCTTCGGCAGGGGAGCTTTCTTT. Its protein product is CASSFGRGAFF.

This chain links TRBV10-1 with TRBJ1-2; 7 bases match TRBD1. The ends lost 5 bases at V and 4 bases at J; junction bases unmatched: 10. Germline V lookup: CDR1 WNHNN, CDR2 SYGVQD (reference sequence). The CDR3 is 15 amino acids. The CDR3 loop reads CASSSPDRSGYGYTF. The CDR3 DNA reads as TGCGCCAGCAGTTCCCCGGACAGGTCGGGCTATGGCTACACCTTC.

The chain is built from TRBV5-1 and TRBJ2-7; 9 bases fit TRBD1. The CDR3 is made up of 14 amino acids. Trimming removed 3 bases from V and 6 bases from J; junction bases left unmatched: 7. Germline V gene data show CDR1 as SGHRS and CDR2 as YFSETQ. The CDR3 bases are TGCGCCAGCAGCTGGGGGACAGGGCCCTTCGAGCAGTACTTC. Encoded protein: CASSWGTGPFEQYF.

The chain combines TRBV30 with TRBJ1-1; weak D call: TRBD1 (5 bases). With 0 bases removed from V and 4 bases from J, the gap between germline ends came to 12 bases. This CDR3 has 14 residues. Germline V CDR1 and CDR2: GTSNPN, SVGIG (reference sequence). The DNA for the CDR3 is TGTGCCTGGAGTGTACGGGGGTACGGCACTGAAGCTTTCTTT. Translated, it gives CAWSVRGYGTEAFF.

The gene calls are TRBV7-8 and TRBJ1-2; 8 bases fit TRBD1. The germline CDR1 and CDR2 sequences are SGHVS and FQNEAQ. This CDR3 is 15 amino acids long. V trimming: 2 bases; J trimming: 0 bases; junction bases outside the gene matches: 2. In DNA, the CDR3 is TGTGCCAGCAGCTTACAGGGGGCCGCTAACTATGGCTACACCTTC. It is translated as CASSLQGAANYGYTF.

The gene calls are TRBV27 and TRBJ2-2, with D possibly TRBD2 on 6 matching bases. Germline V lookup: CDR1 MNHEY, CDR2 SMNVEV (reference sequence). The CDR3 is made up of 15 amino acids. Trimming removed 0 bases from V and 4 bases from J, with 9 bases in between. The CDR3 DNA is TGTGCCAGCAGTTTATCGTTCGGGGGCACCGGGGAGCTGTTTTTT. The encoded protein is CASSLSFGGTGELFF.

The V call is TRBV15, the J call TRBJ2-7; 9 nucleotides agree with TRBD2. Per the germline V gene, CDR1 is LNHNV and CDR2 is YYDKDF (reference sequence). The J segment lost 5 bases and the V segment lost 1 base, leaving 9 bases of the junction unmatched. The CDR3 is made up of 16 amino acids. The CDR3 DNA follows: TGTGCCACCAGCAGAGTTCCTAGCGGGGCTCCCAACGAGCAGTACTTC. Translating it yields CATSRVPSGAPNEQYF.

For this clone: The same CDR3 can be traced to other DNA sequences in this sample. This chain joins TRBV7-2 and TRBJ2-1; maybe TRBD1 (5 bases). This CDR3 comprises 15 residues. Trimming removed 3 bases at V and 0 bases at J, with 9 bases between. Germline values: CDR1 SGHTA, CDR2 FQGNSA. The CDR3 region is CASSFDRGSYNEQFF. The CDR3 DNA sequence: TGTGCCAGCAGCTTCGACAGAGGCTCCTACAATGAGCAGTTCTTC. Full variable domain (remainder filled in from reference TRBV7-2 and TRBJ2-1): GAGVSQSPSNKVTEKGKDVELRCDPISGHTALYWYRQSLGQGLEFLIYFQGNSAPDKSGLPSDRFSAERTGGSVSTLTIQRTQQEDSAVYLCASSFDRGSYNEQFFGPGTRLTVL.

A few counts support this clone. CDR3 residues: CASRSSGVPLHF. The CDR3 coding sequence is TGTGCCAGCAGATCATCAGGGGTACCCCTCCACTTT. This chain joins TRBV28 and TRBJ1-6, with D perhaps matching TRBD1 (6 bases). The CDR3 is made up of 12 amino acids. V was clipped by 6 bases and J by 12 bases, with 12 bases between them. The germline CDR1 and CDR2 sequences are MDHEN and SYDVKM.

The CDR3 DNA sequence: TGTGCCAGCAGTCCATCCTGGCTAGCGGGGGCAGATACGCAGTATTTT. Translating it yields CASSPSWLAGADTQYF. The rearrangement uses TRBV28 and TRBJ2-3; the match to TRBD2 covers 10 bases. This CDR3 comprises 16 residues. J lost 4 bases, V lost 5 bases, and 9 bases had no gene match. Per the germline V gene, CDR1 is MDHEN and CDR2 is SYDVKM.